This T cell receptor beta chain was identified during a study of Graves' ophthalmopathy and Graves' hyperthyroidism. Ophthalmopathy donors showed moderate-to-severe activity, CAS ≥3, NOSPECS ≥4 and a duration under 3 months. PBMCs stemmed from approximately 9.7 ml of fresh peripheral blood. The CDR3 consists of 14 residues. Deletions cut 7 bases from V and 0 bases from J, with 12 bases between. The germline V gene has CDR1 LNHNV and CDR2 YYDKDF (reference sequence). Comment on this clonotype: Its antigen remains unknown.

Study-wide findings and caveats: Blood also contained most of the expanded thyroid clonotypes above 0.001 frequency.

The study amplified TCR beta CDR3 regions using RNA transcripts. Following a first-round RT-PCR that used HTBI primers, a second-round multiplex PCR was carried out. TCRdb re-derived calls from the multiplex PCR reads in MiXCR, one entry per CDR3 protein. This table has roughly 400,000 distinct CDR3 sequences, about 17% appearing once. Sequenced input: peripheral blood. This chain joins TRBV15 and TRBJ1-1, with a tentative D call TRBD1 (5 bases). The sequence derives from a woman aged 18-29 years with Graves' ophthalmopathy. CDR3 bases: TGTGCCACCATTCCGGACACCGTGAACACTGAAGCTTTCTTT. Translating gives CATIPDTVNTEAFF.